Reported below is one T cell receptor (beta chain). Its antigen is currently unknown. The data stem from a study of a mutant IDH1 vaccine in newly diagnosed glioma. The overall study: There were about 60% males and approximately 38% females among treated patients, whose mean age was roughly 40 years. Standard pretreatment was either radiotherapy, temozolomide, or, for most, radiochemotherapy with temozolomide. Study observations and caveats: Vaccination induced immune responses in over 85% of patients.

Stated time point: baseline, week 1 (first vaccination visit). Documented treatment: pre-vaccination baseline after standard-of-care therapy. Only in-frame clones appear in the TCRdb table, and some are missing; sequencing was by immunoSEQ multiplex PCR. The sample contains 30,000 to 40,000 clones, around 83% of which appear only once. The sequence derives from a man aged 45 to 65 with glioma. Some clones in this sample may be carry-over from other donors' samples. The specimen comprised peripheral blood mononuclear cells (PBMCs), sampled from a glioma patient treated with radiotherapy, temozolomide or both.

CDR3 DNA: TGTGCCAGCAGCTACCAGGGGGCCTACGAGCAGTACTTC. It is translated as CASSYQGAYEQYF. This chain links TRBV11-3 with TRBJ2-7; 7 positions agree with TRBD1. The CDR3 is 13 residues long. Germline lookup yields CDR1 SGHNT and CDR2 YENEEA. Trimming cost V 4 bases and J 2 bases; bases outside gene matches: 2.